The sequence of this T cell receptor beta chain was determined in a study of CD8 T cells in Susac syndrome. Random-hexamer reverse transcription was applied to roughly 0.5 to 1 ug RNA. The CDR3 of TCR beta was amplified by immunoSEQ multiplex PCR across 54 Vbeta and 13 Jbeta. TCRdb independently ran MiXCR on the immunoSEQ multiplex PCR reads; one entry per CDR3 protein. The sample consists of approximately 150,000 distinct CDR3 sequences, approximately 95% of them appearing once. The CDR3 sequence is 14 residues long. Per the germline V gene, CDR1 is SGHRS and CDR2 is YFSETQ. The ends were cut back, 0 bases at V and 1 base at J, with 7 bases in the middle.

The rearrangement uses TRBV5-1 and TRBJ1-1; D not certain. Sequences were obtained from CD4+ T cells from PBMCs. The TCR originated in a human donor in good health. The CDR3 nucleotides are TGCGCCAGCAGCTTGGGACACCCGAACACTGAAGCTTTCTTT. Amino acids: CASSLGHPNTEAFF.